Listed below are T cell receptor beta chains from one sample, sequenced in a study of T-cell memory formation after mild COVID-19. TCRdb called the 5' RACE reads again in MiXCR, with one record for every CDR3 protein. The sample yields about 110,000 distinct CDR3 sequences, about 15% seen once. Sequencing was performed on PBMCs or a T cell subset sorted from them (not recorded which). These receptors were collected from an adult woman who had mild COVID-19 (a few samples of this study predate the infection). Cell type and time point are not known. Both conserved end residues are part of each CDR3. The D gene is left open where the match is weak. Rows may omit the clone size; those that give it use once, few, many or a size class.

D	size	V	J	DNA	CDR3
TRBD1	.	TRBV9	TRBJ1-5	TGTGCCAGCAGCGCGACAGGGAGGCAGCCCCAGCATTTT	CASSATGRQPQHF
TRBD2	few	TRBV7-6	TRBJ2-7	TGTGCCAGCAGCTTAGCTAGCGGGGGAGGAGAGCAGTACTTC	CASSLASGGGEQYF
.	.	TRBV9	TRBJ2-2	TGTGCCAGCAGCGTAGGCGGGGCCCCAAACACCGGGGAGCTGTTTTTT	CASSVGGAPNTGELFF
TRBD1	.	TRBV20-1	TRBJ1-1	TGCAGTGCTAGGGAGAGGGGGCTTAATATGAACACTGAAGCTTTCTTT	CSARERGLNMNTEAFF
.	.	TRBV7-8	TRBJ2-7	TGTGCCAGCAGCGAGGGGACGGGGGAGCAGTACTTC	CASSEGTGEQYF
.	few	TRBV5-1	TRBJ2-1	TGCGCCAGCAGCTTGTGGCAGAATGAGCAGTTCTTC	CASSLWQNEQFF
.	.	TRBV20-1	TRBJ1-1	TGCAGTGCTAGGAACACTGAAGCTTTCTTT	CSARNTEAFF
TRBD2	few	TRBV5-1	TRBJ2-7	TGCGCCAGCAGCATGACTACCGGGACTATCTCCAACGAGCAGTACTTC	CASSMTTGTISNEQYF
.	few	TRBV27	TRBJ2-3	TGTGCCAGCAGTTTATTCCTCCCCGGCGGGTCGACAAAAAGCACAGATACGCAGTATTTT	CASSLFLPGGSTKSTDTQYF
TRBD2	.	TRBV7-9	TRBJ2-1	TGTGCCAGCAGAGCGGGGGGGCCCTCCAATGAGCAGTTCTTC	CASRAGGPSNEQFF
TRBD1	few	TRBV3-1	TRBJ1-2	TGTGCCAGCAGCCAGGGGCAGGGGGTTTCAGCTAACTATGGCTACACCTTC	CASSQGQGVSANYGYTF
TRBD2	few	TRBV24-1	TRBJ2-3	TGTGCCACCAGTGATCTAGCGGAAGATACGCAGTATTTT	CATSDLAEDTQYF
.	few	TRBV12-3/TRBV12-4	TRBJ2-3	TGTGCCAGCAGTTTATCGGACAGAGGCACAGATACGCAGTATTTT	CASSLSDRGTDTQYF
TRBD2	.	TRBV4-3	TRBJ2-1	TGCGCCAGCAGCCATTCTACCAACTTACTAGCGGGAGGGCCTGGTGAGCAGTTCTTC	CASSHSTNLLAGGPGEQFF
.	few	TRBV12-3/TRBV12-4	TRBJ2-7	TGTGCCAGCAGTCATGATAAAGGTTTCTACGAGCAGTACTTC	CASSHDKGFYEQYF
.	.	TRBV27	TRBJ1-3	TGTGCCAGCAGCCTCGACAGGACGGCGGGAAACACCATATATTTT	CASSLDRTAGNTIYF
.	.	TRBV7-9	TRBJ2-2	TGTGCCAGCAGCTTAAGGACGGTGGGCAGGATATACACCGGGGAGCTGTTTTTT	CASSLRTVGRIYTGELFF
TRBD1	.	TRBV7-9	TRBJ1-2	TGTGCCAGCAGCTTCCTAGGGACAGGAAACTATGGCTACACCTTC	CASSFLGTGNYGYTF
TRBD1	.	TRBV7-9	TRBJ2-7	TGTGCCAGCAGTGCTCGGGACAGGGGATTTTACGAGCAGTACTTC	CASSARDRGFYEQYF
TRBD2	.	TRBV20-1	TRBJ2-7	TGCAGTGCTCACCGGAAGGGAGGGGCAAGCTCCTACGAGCAGTACTTC	CSAHRKGGASSYEQYF
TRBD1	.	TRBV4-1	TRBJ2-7	TGCGCCAGCAGCCCGGATTCAGACAGGGCCGCCTACGAGCAGTACTTC	CASSPDSDRAAYEQYF
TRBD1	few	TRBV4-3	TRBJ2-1	TGCGCCAGCAGCCCTCGACAGGGTTCCTACAATGAGCAGTTCTTC	CASSPRQGSYNEQFF
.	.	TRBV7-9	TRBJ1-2	TGTGCCAGCTCTTCAGTGGGGGGCAACTATGGCTACACCTTC	CASSSVGGNYGYTF
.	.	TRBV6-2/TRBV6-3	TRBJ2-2	TGTGCCAGCAGTTACGGGGGGGCTGGAACCGGGGAGCTGTTTTTT	CASSYGGAGTGELFF
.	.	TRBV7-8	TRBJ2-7	TGTGCCAGCAGCTTTGAGGAGGGGAACTACGAGCAGTACTTC	CASSFEEGNYEQYF
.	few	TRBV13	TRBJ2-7	TGTGCCAGCAGCTTAGATACCTACGAGCAGTACTTC	CASSLDTYEQYF
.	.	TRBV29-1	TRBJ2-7	TGCAGCGCCGCGTCGGCGGGATACTACGAGCAGTACTTC	CSAASAGYYEQYF
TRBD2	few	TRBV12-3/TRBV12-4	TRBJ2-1	TGTGCCAGCAGTCCGGTAGCGGGGGGCAACAATGAGCAGTTCTTC	CASSPVAGGNNEQFF
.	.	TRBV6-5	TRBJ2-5	TGTGCCAGCCTCGGTAGTCGAGAGACCCAGTACTTC	CASLGSRETQYF
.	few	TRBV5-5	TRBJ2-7	TGTGCCAGCAGCTTGGTAGGGGCACACTACGAGCAGTACTTC	CASSLVGAHYEQYF
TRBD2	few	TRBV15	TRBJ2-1	TGTGCCACCAGCGCGGGGCGGGAGTACAATGAGCAGTTCTTC	CATSAGREYNEQFF
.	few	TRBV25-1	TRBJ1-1	TGTGCCAGCAGTGAAGGGGGAACAGCTTGGAACACTGAAGCTTTCTTT	CASSEGGTAWNTEAFF
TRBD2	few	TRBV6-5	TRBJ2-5	TGTGCCAGCAGTTATAGCCCCGGGGGGGCGGCGGAGACCCAGTACTTC	CASSYSPGGAAETQYF
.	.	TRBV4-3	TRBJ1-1	TGCGCCAGCAGCCAAGCGAGGGGCGGCGGCACTGAAGCTTTCTTT	CASSQARGGGTEAFF
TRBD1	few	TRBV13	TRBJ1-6	TGTGCCAGCAGCTCCGGGACAGGGGGCTCCCCAAGCTCCTATAATTCACCCCTCCACTTT	CASSSGTGGSPSSYNSPLHF
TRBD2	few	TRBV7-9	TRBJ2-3	TGTGCCAGCAGAGATGGACTAGCTGCGCAGTATTTT	CASRDGLAAQYF
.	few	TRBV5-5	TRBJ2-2	TGTGCCAGCAGCTTTTATGCAGGGCCCGGGGAGCTGTTTTTT	CASSFYAGPGELFF
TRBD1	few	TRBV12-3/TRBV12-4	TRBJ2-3	TGTGCCAGCAGTTTAACAGGGGGTTTCACAGATACGCAGTATTTT	CASSLTGGFTDTQYF
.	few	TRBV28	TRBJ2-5	TGTGCCAGCAAACCCAGCTGGGGGGTTGAGACCCAGTACTTC	CASKPSWGVETQYF
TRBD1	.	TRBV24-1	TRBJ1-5	TGTGCCACCAGTGAACAGGGGGTGGGCAATCAGCCCCAGCATTTT	CATSEQGVGNQPQHF
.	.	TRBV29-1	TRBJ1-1	TGCAGCGTTGTTGAGGGTACTGAAGCTTTCTTT	CSVVEGTEAFF
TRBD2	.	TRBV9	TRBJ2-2	TGTGCCAGCAGCCCTAGCGGGGCGGCGACCGGGGAGCTGTTTTTT	CASSPSGAATGELFF
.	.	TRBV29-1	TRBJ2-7	TGCAGCGTTGAAGATCATGGGGCAGGGTCTCCGCCCGAGCAGTACTTC	CSVEDHGAGSPPEQYF
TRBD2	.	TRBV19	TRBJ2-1	TGTGCCAGTAGTACTGGGACTAGCGGGATTGAGCAGTTCTTC	CASSTGTSGIEQFF
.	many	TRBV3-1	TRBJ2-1	TGTGCCAGCAGCCAAGAACGGACCCTTTACAATGAGCAGTTCTTC	CASSQERTLYNEQFF
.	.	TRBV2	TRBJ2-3	TGTGCCAGCAGTGAACACAGTTCTAGCACAGATACGCAGTATTTT	CASSEHSSSTDTQYF
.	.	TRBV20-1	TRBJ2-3	TGCAGTGCTAGGGCTAGTGGCACAGATACGCAGTATTTT	CSARASGTDTQYF
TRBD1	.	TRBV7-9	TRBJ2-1	TGTGCCAGCAGCCCTACCCTCCAGGGGGCGCATAGCAATGAGCAGTTCTTC	CASSPTLQGAHSNEQFF
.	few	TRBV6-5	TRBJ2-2	TGTGCCAGCAGTTACCTATCCAGGGTGAACACCGGGGAGCTGTTTTTT	CASSYLSRVNTGELFF
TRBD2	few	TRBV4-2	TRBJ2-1	TGTGCCAGCAGCCAGGCGGGACTAGCGGGGGAGCAGGAGCAGTTCTTC	CASSQAGLAGEQEQFF
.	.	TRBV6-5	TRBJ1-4	TGTGCCAGCAGTTCCCGGGACATTAATGAAAAACTGTTTTTT	CASSSRDINEKLFF
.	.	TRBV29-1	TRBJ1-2	TGCAGCGTAACCGGGACTGACTCTGGCTACACCTTC	CSVTGTDSGYTF